A selection of T cell receptor beta chains follows, all from one sample in a study of shared clonotypes between healthy human individuals. Some clones are missing from TCRdb's copy, which holds only in-frame ones; the method was immunoSEQ multiplex PCR. This repertoire shows around 550,000 clones, about 95% found once; its top ten account for about 0.054%. Sequencing was performed on naive CD4+ T cells sorted from blood. These receptors originate from a woman younger than 45 in good health. CDR3s include the opening cysteine and the closing phenylalanine or tryptophan. A D gene is named only where the DNA matches it firmly. For some rows the clone size is stated as once, few or many, or as a class when expanded; others skip it.

v_gene	j_gene	abundance	d_gene	CDR3aa	CDR3nt
TRBV30	TRBJ2-5	NA	NA	CALGGQETQYF	TGTGCCCTCGGAGGCCAGGAGACCCAGTACTTC
TRBV5-1	TRBJ1-1	once	TRBD1	CASSPGQGMNTEAFF	TGCGCCAGCAGCCCTGGACAGGGGATGAACACTGAAGCTTTCTTT
TRBV2	TRBJ2-3	NA	NA	CASSPRTGADTQYF	TGTGCCAGCAGTCCCCGGACGGGGGCCGATACGCAGTATTTT
TRBV28	TRBJ2-1	NA	TRBD1	CASSSAGGSYNEQFF	TGTGCCAGCAGTTCGGCAGGGGGCTCCTACAATGAGCAGTTCTTC
TRBV7-3	TRBJ2-1	NA	NA	CASSLDGSNNEQFF	TGTGCCAGCAGCTTAGATGGGTCTAACAATGAGCAGTTCTTC
TRBV5-1	TRBJ1-1	NA	NA	CASSLEQPATEAFF	TGCGCCAGCAGCTTGGAGCAGCCGGCCACTGAAGCTTTCTTT
TRBV5-8	TRBJ2-1	NA	TRBD1	CASSWGTGNRNEQFF	TGTGCCAGCAGCTGGGGGACAGGAAATCGCAATGAGCAGTTCTTC
TRBV9	TRBJ2-3	once	NA	CASSVVWRNTDTQYF	TGTGCCAGCAGCGTAGTTTGGCGGAACACAGATACGCAGTATTTT
TRBV28	TRBJ1-1	NA	NA	CASSNQWNTEAFF	TGTGCCAGCAGTAACCAATGGAACACTGAAGCTTTCTTT
TRBV27	TRBJ2-3	NA	NA	CASSWGGLGDTQYF	TGTGCCAGCAGTTGGGGCGGTCTCGGAGATACGCAGTATTTT
TRBV2	TRBJ1-1	NA	TRBD1	CASKTGTGVSRAFF	TGTGCCAGCAAGACGGGGACAGGGGTTTCGAGGGCTTTCTTT
TRBV28	TRBJ2-5	once	TRBD2	CASSFHGGAGVRQETQYF	TGTGCCAGCAGTTTTCATGGCGGCGCGGGAGTTCGGCAAGAGACCCAGTACTTC
TRBV30	TRBJ2-5	NA	NA	CAWSRSSVEETQYF	TGTGCCTGGTCCCGTTCTAGCGTGGAAGAGACCCAGTACTTC
TRBV27	TRBJ2-1	NA	TRBD2	CASSLFLAGGEQFF	TGTGCCAGCAGTTTATTTCTAGCGGGAGGTGAGCAGTTCTTC
TRBV7-9	TRBJ1-2	NA	NA	CASSLALGQGLGYTF	TGTGCCAGCAGCTTAGCTCTGGGCCAGGGGCTTGGCTACACCTTC
TRBV10-1	TRBJ2-1	NA	TRBD2	CASSEIAGDNEQFF	TGCGCCAGCAGTGAGATAGCGGGGGACAATGAGCAGTTCTTC
TRBV19	TRBJ1-1	NA	NA	CASDPIGFGEAFF	TGTGCCAGTGACCCTATAGGGTTCGGTGAAGCTTTCTTT
TRBV28	TRBJ1-3	NA	NA	CASSLGGNTIYF	TGTGCCAGCAGTTTGGGTGGAAACACCATATATTTT
TRBV28	TRBJ1-2	NA	NA	CASSLRKKRGVDTF	TGTGCCAGCAGTTTAAGGAAGAAAAGGGGTGTCGACACCTTC
TRBV18	TRBJ1-4	NA	NA	CASSPPLGSRNEKLFF	TGTGCCAGCTCACCACCGCTGGGGTCCAGGAATGAAAAACTGTTTTTT
TRBV4-2	TRBJ2-7	NA	TRBD2	CASSPSGTSSYEQYF	TGTGCCAGCAGCCCTTCGGGGACTAGCAGCTACGAGCAGTACTTC
TRBV6-5	TRBJ1-2	NA	NA	CASSYSIRASNYGYTF	TGTGCCAGCAGTTACTCGATACGGGCAAGTAACTATGGCTACACCTTC
TRBV5-1	TRBJ1-2	NA	NA	CASSLAGGENYGYTF	TGCGCCAGCAGCTTGGCCGGTGGGGAAAACTATGGCTACACCTTC
TRBV5-1	TRBJ2-7	NA	TRBD2	CASSKLAGALYEQYF	TGCGCCAGCAGCAAGTTAGCGGGAGCCCTCTACGAGCAGTACTTC
TRBV11-2	TRBJ1-1	NA	NA	CASSLLKDGEAFF	TGTGCCAGCAGCTTATTAAAGGACGGAGAAGCTTTCTTT
TRBV7-9	TRBJ2-3	NA	NA	CASSTISTDTQYF	TGTGCCAGCAGCACAATTTCTACAGATACGCAGTATTTT
TRBV27	TRBJ2-5	NA	NA	CASKGRGAGWGDETQYF	TGTGCCAGCAAAGGAAGGGGCGCGGGATGGGGAGATGAGACCCAGTACTTC
TRBV7-9	TRBJ2-3	NA	TRBD2	CASSFGIAGNTQYF	TGTGCCAGCAGCTTTGGGATAGCGGGGAATACGCAGTATTTT
TRBV10-2	TRBJ2-7	NA	TRBD2	CASSESGLAGLYEQYF	TGCGCCAGCAGTGAGTCAGGACTAGCGGGCCTTTACGAGCAGTACTTC
TRBV25-1	TRBJ1-1	NA	NA	CASKDSMNTEAFF	TGTGCCAGCAAGGACAGCATGAACACTGAAGCTTTCTTT
TRBV21-1	TRBJ2-7	NA	NA	CASPRVSRGGYEQYF	TGTGCCAGCCCCAGGGTTTCGCGGGGCGGGTACGAGCAGTACTTC
TRBV20-1	TRBJ2-4	NA	NA	CSARLKNIQYF	TGCAGTGCTAGACTGAAAAACATTCAGTACTTC
TRBV27	TRBJ2-6	NA	TRBD1	CASTQTGAGANVLTF	TGTGCCAGCACTCAAACAGGGGCTGGGGCCAACGTCCTGACTTTC
TRBV7-9	TRBJ2-5	NA	TRBD1	CASSYGQGGETQYF	TGTGCCAGCAGCTACGGACAGGGGGGAGAGACCCAGTACTTC
TRBV5-4	TRBJ2-1	NA	TRBD2	CASFSKREFTYNEQFF	TGTGCCAGCTTTTCCAAGCGGGAGTTCACCTACAATGAGCAGTTCTTC
TRBV5-8	TRBJ2-7	NA	TRBD1	CASSLGQGLHEQYF	TGTGCCAGCAGCTTGGGACAGGGGCTCCACGAGCAGTACTTC
TRBV18	TRBJ2-1	NA	NA	CASSPVDTHVDEQFF	TGTGCCAGCTCACCGGTCGACACGCACGTCGATGAGCAGTTCTTC
TRBV6-1	TRBJ2-7	NA	TRBD1	CASSETGQGKRIYEQYF	TGTGCCAGCAGTGAAACCGGACAGGGAAAAAGGATCTACGAGCAGTACTTC
TRBV5-1	TRBJ1-4	NA	NA	CASSFLGTPTTNEKLFF	TGCGCCAGCAGCTTTTTGGGGACACCCACAACTAATGAAAAACTGTTTTTT
TRBV4-1	TRBJ2-2	once	TRBD1	CASSQVRDRAIGTGELFF	TGCGCCAGCAGCCAAGTACGGGACAGGGCCATCGGGACCGGGGAGCTGTTTTTT
TRBV20-1	TRBJ2-5	NA	NA	CSARRETQYF	TGCAGTGCTAGGCGCGAGACCCAGTACTTC
TRBV7-1	TRBJ2-7	NA	NA	CASSLWAELEQYF	TGTGCCAGCAGCTTATGGGCAGAGCTCGAGCAGTACTTC
TRBV18	TRBJ2-7	NA	TRBD2	CASSSRATRGEGHEQYF	TGTGCCAGCTCATCGCGCGCTACACGGGGGGAGGGCCACGAGCAGTACTTC
TRBV27	TRBJ2-7	NA	NA	CASSSWGAVRVGNEQYF	TGTGCCAGCAGTTCCTGGGGAGCTGTCCGCGTGGGAAACGAGCAGTACTTC
TRBV15	TRBJ2-2	NA	NA	CATSRGAATVSTGELFF	TGTGCCACCAGCAGAGGGGCGGCAACGGTTAGCACCGGGGAGCTGTTTTTT